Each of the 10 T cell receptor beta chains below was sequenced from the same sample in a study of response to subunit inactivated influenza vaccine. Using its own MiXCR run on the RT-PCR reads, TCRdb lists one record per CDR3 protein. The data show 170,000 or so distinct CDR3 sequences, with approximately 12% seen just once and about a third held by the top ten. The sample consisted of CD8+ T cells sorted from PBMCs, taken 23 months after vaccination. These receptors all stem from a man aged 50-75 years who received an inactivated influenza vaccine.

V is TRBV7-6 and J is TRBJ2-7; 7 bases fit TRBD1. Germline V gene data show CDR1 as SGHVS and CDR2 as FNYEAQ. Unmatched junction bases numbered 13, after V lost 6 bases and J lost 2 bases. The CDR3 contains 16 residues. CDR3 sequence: CASSPTGTEVPYEQYF. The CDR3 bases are TGTGCCAGCAGTCCCACCGGGACAGAAGTTCCCTACGAGCAGTACTTC.

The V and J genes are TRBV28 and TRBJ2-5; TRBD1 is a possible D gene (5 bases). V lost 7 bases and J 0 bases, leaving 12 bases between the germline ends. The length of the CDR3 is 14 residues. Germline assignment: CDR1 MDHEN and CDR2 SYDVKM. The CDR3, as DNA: TGTGCCAGCAATCCCCAGGGTAACCAAGAGACCCAGTACTTC. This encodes CASNPQGNQETQYF. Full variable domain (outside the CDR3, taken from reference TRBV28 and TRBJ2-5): DVKVTQSSRYLVKRTGEKVFLECVQDMDHENMFWYRQDPGLGLRLIYFSYDVKMKEKGDIPEGYSVSREKKERFSLILESASTNQTSMYLCASNPQGNQETQYFGPGTRLLVL.

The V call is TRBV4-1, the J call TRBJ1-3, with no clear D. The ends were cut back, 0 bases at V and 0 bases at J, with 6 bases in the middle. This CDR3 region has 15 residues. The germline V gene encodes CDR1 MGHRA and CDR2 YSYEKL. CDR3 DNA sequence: TGCGCCAGCAGCCAAGATCGAAACTCTGGAAACACCATATATTTT. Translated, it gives CASSQDRNSGNTIYF.

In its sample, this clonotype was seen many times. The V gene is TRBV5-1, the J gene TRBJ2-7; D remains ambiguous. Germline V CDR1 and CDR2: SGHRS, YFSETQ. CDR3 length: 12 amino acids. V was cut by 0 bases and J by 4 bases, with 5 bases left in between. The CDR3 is CASSLDAYEQYF. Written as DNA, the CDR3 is TGCGCCAGCAGCTTGGACGCATACGAGCAGTACTTC.

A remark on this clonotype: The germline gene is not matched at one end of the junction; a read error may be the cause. The CDR3: CAISESSVGPAYEQYF. The CDR3, as DNA: TGTGCCATTAGTGAGTCCAGTGTGGGGCCGGCCTACGAGCAGTACTTC. The rearrangement uses TRBV10-3 and TRBJ2-7; D might be TRBD1 (5 bases). The length of the CDR3 is 16 residues. Germline V CDR1 and CDR2: ENHRY, SYGVKD.

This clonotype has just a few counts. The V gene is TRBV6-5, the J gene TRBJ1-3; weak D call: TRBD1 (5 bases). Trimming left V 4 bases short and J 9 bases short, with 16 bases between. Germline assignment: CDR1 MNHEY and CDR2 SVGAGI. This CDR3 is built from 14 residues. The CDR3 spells CASSFGGAGGTIYF. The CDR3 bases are TGTGCCAGCAGTTTCGGGGGAGCGGGGGGCACCATATATTTT.

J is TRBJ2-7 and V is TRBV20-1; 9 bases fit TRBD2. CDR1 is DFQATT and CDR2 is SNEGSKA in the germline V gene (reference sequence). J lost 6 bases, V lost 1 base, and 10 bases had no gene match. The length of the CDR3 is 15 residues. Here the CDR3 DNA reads TGCAGTGCTAGAGGCTCAGCGGGAGGAATGGGCGAGCAGTACTTC. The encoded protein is CSARGSAGGMGEQYF.

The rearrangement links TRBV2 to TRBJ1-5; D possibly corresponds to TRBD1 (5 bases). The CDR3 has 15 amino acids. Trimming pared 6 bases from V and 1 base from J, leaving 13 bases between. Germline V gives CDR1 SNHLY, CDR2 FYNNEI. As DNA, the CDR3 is TGTGCCAGCAGGCCCGGACAATTGAGCAATCAGCCCCAGCATTTT. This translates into CASRPGQLSNQPQHF.

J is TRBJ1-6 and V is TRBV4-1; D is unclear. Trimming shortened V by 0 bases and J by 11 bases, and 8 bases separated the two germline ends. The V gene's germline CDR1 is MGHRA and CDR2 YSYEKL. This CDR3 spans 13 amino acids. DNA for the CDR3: TGCGCCAGCAGCCAAGAGGGGTTTACACCCCTCCACTTT. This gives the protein CASSQEGFTPLHF.

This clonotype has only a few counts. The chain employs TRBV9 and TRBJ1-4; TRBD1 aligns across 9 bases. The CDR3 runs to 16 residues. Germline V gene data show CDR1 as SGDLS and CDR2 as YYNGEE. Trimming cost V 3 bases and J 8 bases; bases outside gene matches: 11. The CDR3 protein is CASSGGRTGGREKLFF. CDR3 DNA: TGTGCCAGCAGCGGGGGTCGAACAGGGGGCAGGGAAAAACTGTTTTTT.